This TCR beta chain was captured in a study of CD8 T cells in Susac syndrome. Sequencing targeted TCR beta in T cells from blood (CD8+ and CD4+). In contrast to the negatively isolated CD8+ and CD4+ T cells, TEMRA cells were FACS-enriched. When the RNA was reverse transcribed, random hexamers were used with an input of roughly 0.45 to 1 ug. TCR beta CDR3 was amplified by immunoSEQ multiplex PCR. This amplification extended across 54 Vbeta and 13 Jbeta segments. From the immunoSEQ multiplex PCR reads, TCRdb called clonotypes with MiXCR, one entry per CDR3 protein. In the table there are more than 85,000 distinct CDR3 sequences, roughly 96% of which are singletons. CDR1 is SQVTM and CDR2 is ANQGSEA in the germline V gene. V lost 1 base and J lost 12, with 16 bases in between. CDR3 length: 13 residues.

The source is a human donor in good health. Sequenced input: CD4+ T cells from PBMCs. The V call is TRBV29-1, the J call TRBJ2-1, with D possibly matching TRBD2 (7 bases). The CDR3: CSVEGDGGLGQFF. In nucleotides, the CDR3 is TGCAGCGTTGAAGGGGACGGGGGGCTCGGGCAGTTCTTC.